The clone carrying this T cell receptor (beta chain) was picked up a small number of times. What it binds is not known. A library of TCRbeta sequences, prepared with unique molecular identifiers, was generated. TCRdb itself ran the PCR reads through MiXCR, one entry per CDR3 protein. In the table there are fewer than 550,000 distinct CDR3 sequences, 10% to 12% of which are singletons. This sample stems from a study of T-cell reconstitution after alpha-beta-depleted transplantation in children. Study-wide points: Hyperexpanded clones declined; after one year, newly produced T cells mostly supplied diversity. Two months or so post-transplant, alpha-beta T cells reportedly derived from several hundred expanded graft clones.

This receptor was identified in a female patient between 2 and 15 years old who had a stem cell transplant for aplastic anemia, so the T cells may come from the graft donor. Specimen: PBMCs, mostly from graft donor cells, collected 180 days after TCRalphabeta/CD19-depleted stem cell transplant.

The CDR3 DNA reads as TGTGCCAGCAGCTTAGAAAGGGAGAGAAACACTGAAGCTTTCTTT. This encodes CASSLERERNTEAFF. The rearrangement joins TRBV7-6 to TRBJ1-1; D uncertain. Germline V gene data show CDR1 as SGHVS and CDR2 as FNYEAQ. This CDR3 region has 15 residues. The V gene lost 1 base and the J gene lost 2 bases, with 11 bases spanning the gap.